The clone carrying this T cell receptor (beta chain) was counted at least ten times. What it recognizes is unknown. The CDR3 covers 18 residues. Germline V lookup: CDR1 DFQATT, CDR2 SNEGSKA (reference sequence). V shed 6 bases and J 2 bases; nucleotides not matched to a gene: 19. The record originates from a study of molecular identifiers for immune sequencing clone quantification. Whole-study findings and limits: A shared barcode on identical TCR molecules could lead to underestimated sizes for highly expanded clones.

TCRdb used MiXCR to reprocess the PCR reads, holding one entry per CDR3 protein. The sample carries about 640,000 distinct CDR3 sequences, about 20% recorded once. The chain carries TRBV20-1 and TRBJ2-3; TRBD2 matches 8 bases. The clonotype originates from a human donor in good health. Some libraries in this study had Jurkat cell RNA spiked in. Source material: naive CD8+ T cells from blood, with Jurkat cell RNA spiked in. As to subset: FACS-sorted CD8+CD4-CCR7+CD45RA+ naive T cells. CDR3 protein: CSAQGGLAGLPDTDTQYF. The DNA for the CDR3 is TGCAGTGCCCAAGGGGGGCTAGCGGGTTTACCAGACACAGATACGCAGTATTTT.